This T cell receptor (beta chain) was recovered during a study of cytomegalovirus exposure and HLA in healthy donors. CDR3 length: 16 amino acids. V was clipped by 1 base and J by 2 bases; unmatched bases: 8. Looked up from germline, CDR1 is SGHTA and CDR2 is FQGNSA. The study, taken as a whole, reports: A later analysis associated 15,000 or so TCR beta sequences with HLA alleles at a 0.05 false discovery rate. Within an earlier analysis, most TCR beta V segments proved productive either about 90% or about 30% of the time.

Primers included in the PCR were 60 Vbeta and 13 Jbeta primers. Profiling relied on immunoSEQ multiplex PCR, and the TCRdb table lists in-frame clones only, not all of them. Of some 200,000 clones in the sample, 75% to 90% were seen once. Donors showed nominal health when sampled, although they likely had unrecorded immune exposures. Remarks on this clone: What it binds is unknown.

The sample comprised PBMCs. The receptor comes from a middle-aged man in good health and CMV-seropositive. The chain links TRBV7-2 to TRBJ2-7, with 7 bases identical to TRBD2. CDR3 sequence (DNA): TGTGCCAGCAGCTTAGTTTTCGCGGGGGATCCCTACGAGCAGTACTTC. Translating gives CASSLVFAGDPYEQYF.